This T cell receptor (beta chain) stems from a study of identical twins. Study conclusions and caveats: Fewer insertions characterized abundant cord blood beta clonotypes, whereas memory repertoires showed none.

To note about this clonotype: What it recognizes is unknown.

TCRdb passed the 5' RACE reads through MiXCR, listing each CDR3 protein once. The repertoire has some 1,700,000 distinct CDR3 sequences, under 35% of them found once; the top ten carry 0.25% to 0.3%. This receptor was obtained from a newborn girl in good health. The material sequenced was cord blood.

CDR3 sequence: CASGSTGGGMNTEAFF. The CDR3 DNA is TGTGCTAGTGGTTCTACAGGGGGAGGAATGAACACTGAAGCTTTCTTT. The chain carries TRBV12-5 and TRBJ1-1; 8 bases fit TRBD1. J lost 0 bases, V lost 4 bases, and 7 bases had no gene match. CDR3 length: 16 amino acids. Germline V gene sequence: CDR1 LGHNT, CDR2 FRNRAP.